This entry lists 23 T cell receptor beta chains sequenced from one sample in a study of blood T cell repertoires in COVID-19. Assay: immunoSEQ multiplex PCR; the TCRdb copy retains only in-frame clones and omits some. The sample has 95,000 or so clones, about four fifths seen once. Sequencing was done on a sample of peripheral blood. The receptors here all came from a human donor in a cohort sampled during active COVID-19.

The V and J genes are TRBV6-6 and TRBJ2-1; the D gene is possibly TRBD2 (6 bases). The CDR3 loop spans 16 amino acids. Trimming pared 3 bases from V and 0 bases from J, leaving 12 bases between. Germline CDR1 reads MNHNY; CDR2 reads SVGAGI (reference sequence). The CDR3 nucleotides are TGTGCCAGCAGTTATTTAGCGGCCGGCTCCTACAATGAGCAGTTCTTC. It is translated as CASSYLAAGSYNEQFF.

This chain connects TRBV5-1 to TRBJ1-2; 8 bases match TRBD1. After removal of 2 bases from V and 4 bases from J, the junction contained 4 bases not matched to a gene. From germline, CDR1 is SGHRS and CDR2 YFSETQ. The CDR3 is made up of 14 amino acids. The CDR3, as DNA: TGCGCCAGCAGCTTCGGGACAGGTGGCTATGGCTACACCTTC. It encodes CASSFGTGGYGYTF.

The chain is built from TRBV6-6 and TRBJ2-5; no reliable D call. Germline CDR1 MNHNY, CDR2 SVGAGI (reference sequence). V was trimmed by 8 bases and J by 3 bases, leaving 7 bases between them. This CDR3 spans 11 amino acids. This CDR3 is CASSTEETQYF. The CDR3 DNA is TGTGCCAGCTCCACTGAAGAGACCCAGTACTTC.

This chain joins TRBV24-1 and TRBJ2-1, with TRBD2 matching 8 bases. CDR1 and CDR2 from the germline V gene are KGHDR and SFDVKD. The ends lost 5 bases at V and 8 bases at J; junction bases unmatched: 10. The CDR3 is 15 residues long. CDR3 residues: CATSVSSGSIDEQFF. The CDR3 nucleotides are TGTGCCACCAGTGTATCGAGCGGGAGTATAGATGAGCAGTTCTTC.

The chain employs TRBV7-2 and TRBJ2-7; 10 nucleotides align to TRBD1. The CDR3 extends over 15 amino acids. CDR1 SGHTA and CDR2 FQGNSA come from the germline V gene. V shed 0 bases and J 4 bases; nucleotides not matched to a gene: 3. CDR3 residues: CASSLATGGAYEQYF. In DNA form, the CDR3 reads TGTGCCAGCAGCTTAGCGACAGGGGGCGCATACGAGCAGTACTTC.

This rearrangement joins TRBV11-2 to TRBJ2-4; D possibly corresponds to TRBD2 (5 bases). The length of the CDR3 is 14 residues. Between the trimmed V and J ends, which lost 9 bases and 0 bases, there was a span of 12 bases. The germline CDR1 and CDR2 sequences are SGHAT and FQNNGV. The CDR3, as DNA: TGTGCCAGTAATGAGGGTGTAGCCAAAAACATTCAGTACTTC. It encodes CASNEGVAKNIQYF.

The chain recombines TRBV7-9 with TRBJ2-3; 12 bases line up with TRBD2. The CDR3 covers 16 residues. The V and J ends lost 5 bases and 2 bases, in that order; junction bases with no gene match: 5. Germline V gene sequence: CDR1 SEHNR, CDR2 FQNEAQ (reference sequence). CDR3 in DNA: TGTGCCAGCAGCCAGGGACTAGCGGGCCCCACAGATACGCAGTATTTT. It codes for CASSQGLAGPTDTQYF.

The chain employs TRBV7-9 and TRBJ2-7; 8 nucleotides align to TRBD1. From germline, CDR1 is SEHNR and CDR2 FQNEAQ (reference sequence). The CDR3 covers 14 residues. J gave up 5 bases and V 5 bases, and 8 bases lay outside the gene matches. The CDR3 DNA reads as TGTGCCAGCAGCCCGGACAGGGTAGTCCACGAGCAGTACTTC. It translates to CASSPDRVVHEQYF.

The chain links TRBV11-3 to TRBJ2-1; TRBD2 matches at 11 bases. This CDR3 spans 15 amino acids. Germline V gives CDR1 SGHNT, CDR2 YENEEA. V trimming: 5 bases; J trimming: 10 bases; junction bases outside the gene matches: 10. In DNA, the CDR3 is TGTGCCAGCAGCCCCGGGACTAGCGGTTCGTGGGAGCAGTTCTTC. Amino acids: CASSPGTSGSWEQFF.

This chain joins TRBV28 and TRBJ1-4; D remains unclear. Germline CDR1 and CDR2: MDHEN and SYDVKM. The CDR3 has 14 amino acids. V lost 5 bases to trimming and J lost 2 bases, with 9 bases between them. The CDR3 here is CASSTPLTNEKLFF. The CDR3 DNA reads TGTGCCAGCAGTACTCCCCTCACTAATGAAAAACTGTTTTTT.

V usage is TRBV10-1 and J usage is TRBJ2-7; 12 nucleotides align to TRBD2. With V trimmed by 0 bases and J by 6 bases, 3 bases remained unmatched. The germline V gene encodes CDR1 WNHNN and CDR2 SYGVQD (reference sequence). The CDR3 sequence is 15 residues long. CDR3 sequence reads: CASSESLGLAGEQYF. As DNA, the CDR3 is TGCGCCAGCAGTGAGTCGTTGGGACTAGCGGGCGAGCAGTACTTC.

This clone was found a few times. The chain employs TRBV6-5 and TRBJ2-1, with no clear D. Between the trimmed V and J ends, which lost 5 bases and 5 bases, there was a span of 7 bases. Germline CDR1 reads MNHEY; CDR2 reads SVGAGI. CDR3 size: 12 residues. The CDR3 is CASSPRNNEQFF. The CDR3 DNA sequence: TGTGCCAGCAGTCCCAGAAACAATGAGCAGTTCTTC.

The chain joins TRBV6-6 to TRBJ1-1, with 7 bases aligning to TRBD1. CDR1 is MNHNY, CDR2 SVGAGI, per germline (reference sequence). Trimming took 6 bases from V and 6 from J; bases not matched to a gene: 13. CDR3 size: 15 residues. CDR3 sequence reads: CASRIQGTVGAEAFF. The CDR3 DNA reads TGTGCCAGCAGGATACAGGGGACCGTAGGGGCTGAAGCTTTCTTT.

V gene TRBV18 combines with J gene TRBJ1-2; TRBD1 matches at 10 bases. Germline V gives CDR1 KGHSH, CDR2 LQKENI. The ends lost 1 base at V and 4 bases at J; junction bases unmatched: 6. The CDR3 is made up of 16 amino acids. CDR3 residues: CASSPLKTGGPYGYTF. The CDR3 DNA reads as TGTGCCAGCTCACCACTGAAGACAGGGGGCCCCTATGGCTACACCTTC.

The chain is built from TRBV3-1 (or the pseudogene TRBV3-2) and TRBJ1-6; D is uncertain. This CDR3 contains 13 residues. The germline V gene encodes CDR1 LGHDT and CDR2 YNNKEL (reference sequence). The germline V and J ends were trimmed by 5 bases and 9 bases, with 11 bases remaining between them. For the CDR3, the DNA is TGTGCCAGCAGCTATATGGAGAGTTCACCCCTCCACTTT. Amino acids: CASSYMESSPLHF.

This chain uses TRBV2 with TRBJ2-2; D perhaps matches TRBD1 (5 bases). V lost 6 bases and J 5 bases, leaving 16 bases between the germline ends. This CDR3 region has 15 residues. Germline V gene sequence: CDR1 SNHLY, CDR2 FYNNEI. This CDR3 reads CASSSSRGGTGELFF. The CDR3 DNA follows: TGTGCCAGCAGCTCGTCTAGGGGTGGGACCGGGGAGCTGTTTTTT. Looking up the rest from reference TRBV2 and TRBJ2-2 gives the full variable domain: EPEVTQTPSHQVTQMGQEVILRCVPISNHLYFYWYRQILGQKVEFLVSFYNNEISEKSEIFDDQFSVERPDGSNFTLKIRSTKLEDSAMYFCASSSSRGGTGELFFGEGSRLTVL.

This chain links TRBV18 with TRBJ1-5; maybe TRBD1 (5 bases). The CDR3 covers 16 residues. V dropped 2 bases and J dropped 7 bases, with 18 bases sitting between them. CDR1 is KGHSH, CDR2 LQKENI, per germline. The CDR3 region has the DNA TGTGCCAGCTCACCAACGGGGGGGAATGTCGGACAGCCCCAGCATTTT. It translates to CASSPTGGNVGQPQHF.

This sequence joins TRBV12-3 or TRBV12-4 and TRBJ2-2; TRBD2 aligns across 7 bases. V dropped 5 bases and J dropped 12; count of bases not matched to a gene: 6. The CDR3 has 12 residues. The DNA for the CDR3 is TGTGCCAGCAGTCCAGCGGGACCGCAGCTGTTTTTT. Residues: CASSPAGPQLFF.

The rearrangement uses TRBV19 and TRBJ1-2, with TRBD1 matching 7 bases. This CDR3 has 16 residues. V dropped 3 bases and J dropped 5; count of bases not matched to a gene: 12. The germline gives CDR1 LNHDA, CDR2 SQIVND (reference sequence). CDR3 region: CASSMWGVGTAYGYTF. The CDR3 DNA is TGTGCCAGTAGTATGTGGGGTGTTGGGACAGCATATGGCTACACCTTC. The full variable domain, its missing parts supplied by reference TRBV19 and TRBJ1-2, is DGGITQSPKYLFRKEGQNVTLSCEQNLNHDAMYWYRQDPGQGLRLIYYSQIVNDFQKGDIAEGYSVSREKKESFPLTVTSAQKNPTAFYLCASSMWGVGTAYGYTFGSGTRLTVV.

The rearrangement links TRBV20-1 to TRBJ2-5, with D tentatively TRBD1 (6 bases). The germline gives CDR1 DFQATT, CDR2 SNEGSKA (reference sequence). Trimming left V 3 bases short and J 0 bases short, with 23 bases between. This CDR3 is built from 18 residues. The CDR3 reads CSASPDGQFTGNQETQYF. CDR3 nucleotides: TGCAGTGCTAGTCCCGACGGACAATTTACAGGGAACCAAGAGACCCAGTACTTC.

The rearrangement uses TRBV10-1 and TRBJ2-1, with 9 bases aligning to TRBD2. The germline CDR1 and CDR2 sequences are WNHNN and SYGVQD (reference sequence). Trimming removed 6 bases from V and 4 bases from J; junction bases left unmatched: 22. This CDR3 is 20 amino acids long. The CDR3 loop reads CASSGGLANSWVMSYNEQFF. The CDR3 coding sequence is TGCGCCAGCAGCGGGGGACTAGCTAATTCCTGGGTTATGTCTTACAATGAGCAGTTCTTC.

V usage is TRBV7-7 and J usage is TRBJ1-2, with D tentatively TRBD1 (6 bases). This CDR3 has 11 residues. Per germline, CDR1 SSHAT and CDR2 FNYEAQ (reference sequence). This CDR3 reads CGRGRGYGYTF. The CDR3 DNA reads as TGTGGCCGCGGCAGGGGCTATGGCTACACCTTC.

The rearrangement uses TRBV18 and TRBJ2-6; 9 nucleotides align to TRBD1. Looked up from germline, CDR1 is KGHSH and CDR2 is LQKENI. This CDR3 contains 17 residues. The trim removed 5 bases at V and 0 bases at J, leaving 5 bases unmatched. The CDR3 nucleotides are TGTGCCAGCTCAAGGGACAGGGACCCCTCTGGGGCCAACGTCCTGACTTTC. Protein sequence: CASSRDRDPSGANVLTF.